The rows below give T cell receptor beta chains drawn from one sample of a study of shared clonotypes between healthy human individuals. The method was immunoSEQ multiplex PCR; TCRdb's version includes in-frame clones alone and lacks a portion of them. The sample shows around 1 million clones, 76% of them seen only once. The sample consisted of memory CD4+ T cells sorted from blood. All receptors derive from a man between 18 and 29 years old in good health. Each CDR3 is given with its conserved first and last residue. D genes are given only for firm matches. The size field is filled for only some rows; it gives once, few, many or a size class.

>TRBD2|once|TRBJ2-2|TRBV6-4
TGTGCCAGCAGTGATGGGAGGGACACCGGGGAGCTGTTTTTT
CASSDGRDTGELFF
>NA|NA|TRBJ2-6|TRBV4-1
TGCGCCAGCAGCCAAGAAGGGGTTCCAACTGGGGCCAACGTCCTGACTTTC
CASSQEGVPTGANVLTF
>NA|once|TRBJ2-5|TRBV5-5
TGTGCCAGCAGGAGGGAACAGGGGAGGCAAGAGACCCAGTACTTC
CASRREQGRQETQYF
>TRBD2|NA|TRBJ2-7|TRBV18
TGTGCCAGCTCATTTGGAGGGACTACCTCCTACGAGCAGTACTTC
CASSFGGTTSYEQYF
>TRBD2|NA|TRBJ2-1|TRBV7-2
TGTGCCAGCAGCTTAGCTAGCGGGAGAACGAACAATGAGCAGTTCTTC
CASSLASGRTNNEQFF
>NA|NA|TRBJ2-7|TRBV18
TGTGCCAGCTCGACAGGAGAGCCCTACGAGCAGTACTTC
CASSTGEPYEQYF
>NA|NA|TRBJ1-5|TRBV18
TGTGCCAGCTCACTCGGGGGCGGGCAGCCCCAGCATTTT
CASSLGGGQPQHF
>NA|NA|TRBJ2-7|TRBV6-1
TGTGCCAGCAGTGAAGCCCCCTTCCTCTCCTACGAGCAGTACTTC
CASSEAPFLSYEQYF
>TRBD1|NA|TRBJ1-5|TRBV29-1
TGCAGCGTTGACGGGACAGGGCCCCAGCTTCATCAGCCCCAGCATTTT
CSVDGTGPQLHQPQHF
>NA|NA|TRBJ2-5|TRBV27
TGTGCCAGCAGTTTATCTAAGCGGAGGGAGGAGACCCAGTACTTC
CASSLSKRREETQYF
>NA|NA|TRBJ1-2|TRBV5-4
TGTGCCAGCAGTTCCTGGGACCTTGGATTTAATGGCTACACCTTC
CASSSWDLGFNGYTF
>TRBD2|NA|TRBJ2-1|TRBV7-9
TGTGCCAGCAGCCTCAGTAGCGGGATATGGTATGAGCAGTTCTTC
CASSLSSGIWYEQFF
>TRBD1|NA|TRBJ1-2|TRBV29-1
TGCAGCGTTGAGTGGACAGGCTATGGCTACACCTTC
CSVEWTGYGYTF
>NA|NA|TRBJ1-3|TRBV15
TGTGCCACCAGCAGCTCTTCCTCTGGAAACACCATATATTTT
CATSSSSSGNTIYF
>NA|once|TRBJ2-1|TRBV29-1
TGCAGCGTGACCATCGGGACCTACAATGAGCAGTTCTTC
CSVTIGTYNEQFF
>NA|NA|TRBJ1-1|TRBV6-1
TGTGCCAGCAGTCGACGAGAGGGGGCTTTCTTT
CASSRREGAFF
>NA|NA|TRBJ1-1|TRBV28
TGTGCCAGCAGTTTCTACAGGGTAAAAGCTTTCTTT
CASSFYRVKAFF
>NA|few|TRBJ1-4|TRBV2
TGTGCCAGCAGTGAGGGTACAGCCTTAGAAAAACTGTTTTTT
CASSEGTALEKLFF
>TRBD2|NA|TRBJ2-1|TRBV10-3
TGTGCCATCAGTGAAGATAGCGGGAGGGCGACCAATGAGCAGTTCTTC
CAISEDSGRATNEQFF
>TRBD2|NA|TRBJ2-3|TRBV5-1
TGCGCCAGCAGCCTTAGCGGGAGGGGTCCAGATACGCAGTATTTT
CASSLSGRGPDTQYF
>NA|NA|TRBJ2-2|TRBV19
TGTGCCAGTATCCGATCACAGGGTACCGGGGAGCTGTTTTTT
CASIRSQGTGELFF
>NA|NA|TRBJ2-1|TRBV6-1
TGTGCCAGCACGATACCGGGGGGCCATGAGCAGTTCTTC
CASTIPGGHEQFF
>TRBD1|NA|TRBJ1-2|TRBV27
TGTGCCAGAAATACAGGGGTAGAGGGCTACACCTTC
CARNTGVEGYTF
>TRBD2|once|TRBJ2-7|TRBV19
TGTGCCAGTAGTAGGACTAGCGGGAACTACGAGCAGTACTTC
CASSRTSGNYEQYF
>TRBD2|NA|TRBJ2-7|TRBV5-4
TGTGCCAGCAGCTCGGGGGGGGCGGGCGCCAACGAGCAGTACTTC
CASSSGGAGANEQYF
>TRBD2|NA|TRBJ2-3|TRBV10-3
TGTGCCATCAGCCCCACAGCGGGGGAACACACAGATACGCAGTATTTT
CAISPTAGEHTDTQYF
>NA|NA|TRBJ1-2|TRBV6-4
TGTGCCAGACCCCGGGGGCAGGGCTATGGCTACACCTTC
CARPRGQGYGYTF
>NA|NA|TRBJ2-2|TRBV11-3
TGTGCCAGCAGCTTACATAGCGCTTCGAACACCGGGGAGCTGTTTTTT
CASSLHSASNTGELFF
>NA|NA|TRBJ2-7|TRBV6-1
TGTGCCAGCAGCGACCCGGGATCTCCGGCGACGCACTTC
CASSDPGSPATHF
>NA|NA|TRBJ2-3|TRBV5-1
TGCGCCAGCAGCTTGGCTGGGGACACTAGCACAGATACGCAGTATTTT
CASSLAGDTSTDTQYF
>TRBD2|NA|TRBJ2-7|TRBV7-8
TGTGCCAGCAGCTTACTAAGCGGGGGGCTCCCCGAGCAGTACTTC
CASSLLSGGLPEQYF
>TRBD1|NA|TRBJ2-7|TRBV19
TGTGCCAGTAGCCAGACAGGGGTAACCTACGAGCAGTACTTC
CASSQTGVTYEQYF
>NA|NA|TRBJ1-6|TRBV5-6
TGTGCCAGCAGCCAAGGCGGTCTTACCTTCAGTTCACCCCTCCACTTT
CASSQGGLTFSSPLHF
>NA|NA|TRBJ1-2|TRBV11-2
TGTGCCAGCAGCTTAGGTATTACAGGAACTCGTGGCTACACCTTC
CASSLGITGTRGYTF
>TRBD2|few|TRBJ2-3|TRBV11-2
TGTGCCAGCAGTAGCGGGAGGGCCCTCGGAGATACGCAGTATTTT
CASSSGRALGDTQYF
>TRBD1|NA|TRBJ2-3|TRBV29-1
TGCAGCCTCGGGACAGGGGGGACCTCGCGCACAGATACGCAGTATTTT
CSLGTGGTSRTDTQYF
>NA|NA|TRBJ1-4|TRBV9
TGTGCCAGCAGCGTAGGGGGTGCTAATGAAAAACTGTTTTTT
CASSVGGANEKLFF
>NA|few|TRBJ2-2|TRBV10-1
TGCGCCAGCAGTGGAGGGACCGGGGAGCTGTTTTTT
CASSGGTGELFF
>TRBD1|NA|TRBJ1-6|TRBV7-8
TGTGCCAGCACTATCGCCGGGACAGGGAATTCACCCCTCCACTTT
CASTIAGTGNSPLHF
>TRBD2|NA|TRBJ2-7|TRBV5-1
TGCGCCAGCAGCCGGGGGACTAGCGGACCCTACGAGCAGTACTTC
CASSRGTSGPYEQYF
>NA|NA|TRBJ2-7|TRBV5-4
TGTGCCAGCAGCTTGGCCGTGGCAGGGCGAGGGTACGAGCAGTACTTC
CASSLAVAGRGYEQYF
>NA|NA|TRBJ2-5|TRBV18
TGTGCCAGCTCACGTAGCCAAGAGACCCAGTACTTC
CASSRSQETQYF
>NA|NA|TRBJ1-4|TRBV13
TGTGCCAGCAGCTGGACTCAGGGTGGGAGTAATGAAAAACTGTTTTTT
CASSWTQGGSNEKLFF
>TRBD2|NA|TRBJ2-7|TRBV2
TGTGCCAGCAGTGAGGTAGTGGGACTAGCGGGAGGGCTCTACGAGCAGTACTTC
CASSEVVGLAGGLYEQYF
>NA|NA|TRBJ2-2|TRBV9
TGTGCCAGCAGCGTAGCTTACGTTGCGACCGGGGAGCTGTTTTTT
CASSVAYVATGELFF
>NA|NA|TRBJ2-3|TRBV5-4
TGTGCCAGCAGCCCGGACAGCACTACGCAGTATTTT
CASSPDSTTQYF
>NA|NA|TRBJ2-2|TRBV30
TGTGCCTGGAGAATACAGGGAGCCGGGGAGCTGTTTTTT
CAWRIQGAGELFF
>NA|NA|TRBJ2-3|TRBV7-8
TGTGCCAGCAGCTTTATCGGTAGTGCCCGGGGCACAGATACGCAGTATTTT
CASSFIGSARGTDTQYF
>NA|NA|TRBJ1-5|TRBV21-1
TGTGCCAGCAGCAACTTAAGGGGGGGAGGTCAGCCCCAGCATTTT
CASSNLRGGGQPQHF
>NA|NA|TRBJ1-2|TRBV10-3
TGTGCCATCAGTCAGGACGGCACTAATGGCTACACCTTC
CAISQDGTNGYTF
>NA|NA|TRBJ1-2|TRBV6-1
TGTGCCAGCAGTGAAGCGCGCAGGGTCAATCCGTATGGCTACACCTTC
CASSEARRVNPYGYTF
>NA|NA|TRBJ2-1|TRBV7-2
TGTGCCAGCAGCTCAGCATTTGGCGACGTCAATGAGCAGTTCTTC
CASSSAFGDVNEQFF
>TRBD2|NA|TRBJ2-7|TRBV19
TGTGCCAGTAGTAAGGGGACTAGCGGGAACACCTACGAGCAGTACTTC
CASSKGTSGNTYEQYF
>NA|NA|TRBJ2-4|TRBV15
TGTGCCACCAGCAGAGACTGGGCGGAGGGGGAAAACATTCAGTACTTC
CATSRDWAEGENIQYF
>TRBD1|NA|TRBJ2-2|TRBV18
TGTGCCAGCTCACCAGGACAGGGGGCAACCGGGGAGCTGTTTTTT
CASSPGQGATGELFF
>NA|few|TRBJ1-5|TRBV19
TGTGCCAGTAGTATCAGGGTCCATAGCAATCAGCCCCAGCATTTT
CASSIRVHSNQPQHF
>NA|NA|TRBJ2-2|TRBV7-3
TGTGCCAGCAGCCCCTCTGGCGGCTCGAACACCGGGGAGCTGTTTTTT
CASSPSGGSNTGELFF